Listed here is a single TCR beta chain. V dropped 1 base and J dropped 1 base, with 16 bases sitting between them. The CDR3 is 17 residues long. Germline V gene lookup returns CDR1 SGHVS and CDR2 FNYEAQ. The source of the sample is a study of cytomegalovirus exposure and HLA in healthy donors. Clones were read by immunoSEQ multiplex PCR, and TCRdb kept only the in-frame ones, dropping some. Of approximately 65,000 clones listed, 80% to 95% were seen once; the top ten hold approximately 5.3%. The sample comprised PBMCs. The TCR sequence derives from a man younger than 30 in good health and CMV-seropositive. The chain employs TRBV7-6 and TRBJ1-2; maybe TRBD1 (6 bases). The CDR3, as DNA: TGTGCCAGCAGCTTAGTGAGGGGTACAGGGAGTAACTATGGCTACACCTTC. Amino acids: CASSLVRGTGSNYGYTF.